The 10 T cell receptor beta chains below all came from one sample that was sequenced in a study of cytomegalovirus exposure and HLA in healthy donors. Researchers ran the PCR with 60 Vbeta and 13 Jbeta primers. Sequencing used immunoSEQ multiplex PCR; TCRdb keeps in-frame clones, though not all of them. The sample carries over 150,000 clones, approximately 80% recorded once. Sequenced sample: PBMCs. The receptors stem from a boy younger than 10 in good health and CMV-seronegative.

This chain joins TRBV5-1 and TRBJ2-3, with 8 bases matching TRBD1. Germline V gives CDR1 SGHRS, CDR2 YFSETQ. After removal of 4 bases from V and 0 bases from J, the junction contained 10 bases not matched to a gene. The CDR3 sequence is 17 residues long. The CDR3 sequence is CASSGGTGHPSTDTQYF. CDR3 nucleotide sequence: TGCGCCAGCAGCGGAGGGACAGGCCACCCTAGCACAGATACGCAGTATTTT. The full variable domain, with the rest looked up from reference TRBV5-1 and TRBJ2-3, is KAGVTQTPRYLIKTRGQQVTLSCSPISGHRSVSWYQQTPGQGLQFLFEYFSETQRNKGNFPGRFSGRQFSNSRSEMNVSTLELGDSALYLCASSGGTGHPSTDTQYFGPGTRLTVL.

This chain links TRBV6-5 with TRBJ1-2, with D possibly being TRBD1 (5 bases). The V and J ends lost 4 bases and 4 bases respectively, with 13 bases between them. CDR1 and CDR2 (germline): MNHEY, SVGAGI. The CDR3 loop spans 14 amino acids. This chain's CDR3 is CASSFEGLSYGYTF. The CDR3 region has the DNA TGTGCCAGCAGTTTCGAGGGACTCAGCTATGGCTACACCTTC.

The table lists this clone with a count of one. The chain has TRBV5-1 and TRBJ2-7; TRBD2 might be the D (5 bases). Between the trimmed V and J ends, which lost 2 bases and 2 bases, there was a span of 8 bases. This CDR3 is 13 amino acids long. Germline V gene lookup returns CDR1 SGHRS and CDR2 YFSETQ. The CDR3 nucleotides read TGCGCCAGCAGCTTTCGGGGTCCCTACGAGCAGTACTTC. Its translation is CASSFRGPYEQYF.

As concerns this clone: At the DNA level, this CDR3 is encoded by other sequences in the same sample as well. CDR3 sequence: CASSIPRGLGYTF. Written as DNA, the CDR3 is TGTGCCAGTAGTATACCCCGCGGGCTGGGCTACACCTTC. The chain carries TRBV19 and TRBJ1-2, with D unclear. There are 13 residues in the CDR3. V was shortened by 2 bases and J by 8 bases, with 12 bases between the two germline ends. Germline CDR1 LNHDA, CDR2 SQIVND (reference sequence).

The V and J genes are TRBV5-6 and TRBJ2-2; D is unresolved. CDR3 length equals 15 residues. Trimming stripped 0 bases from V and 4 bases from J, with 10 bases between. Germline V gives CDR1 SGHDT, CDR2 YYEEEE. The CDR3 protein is CASSLARSITGELFF. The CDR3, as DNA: TGTGCCAGCAGCTTGGCGAGAAGCATCACCGGGGAGCTGTTTTTT.

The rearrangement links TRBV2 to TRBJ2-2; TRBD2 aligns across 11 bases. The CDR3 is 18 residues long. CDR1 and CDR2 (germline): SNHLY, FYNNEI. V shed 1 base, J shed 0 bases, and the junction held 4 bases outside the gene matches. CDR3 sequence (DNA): TGTGCCAGCAGTGAAGTTCTAGCGGGGGGAGCGAACACCGGGGAGCTGTTTTTT. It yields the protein CASSEVLAGGANTGELFF.

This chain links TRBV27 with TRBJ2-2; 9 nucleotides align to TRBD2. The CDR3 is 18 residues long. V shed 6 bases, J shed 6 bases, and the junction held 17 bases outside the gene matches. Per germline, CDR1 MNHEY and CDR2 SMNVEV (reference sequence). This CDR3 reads CASSRGAKGGGASGELFF. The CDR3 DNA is TGTGCCAGCAGCCGGGGGGCCAAAGGCGGGGGGGCCTCCGGGGAGCTGTTTTTT.

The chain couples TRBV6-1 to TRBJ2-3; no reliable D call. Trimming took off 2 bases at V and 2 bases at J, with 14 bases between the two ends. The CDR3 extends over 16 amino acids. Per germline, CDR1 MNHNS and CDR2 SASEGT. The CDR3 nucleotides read TGTGCCAGCAGTGAATTAGTGGTAATGGTCACAGATACGCAGTATTTT. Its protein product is CASSELVVMVTDTQYF.

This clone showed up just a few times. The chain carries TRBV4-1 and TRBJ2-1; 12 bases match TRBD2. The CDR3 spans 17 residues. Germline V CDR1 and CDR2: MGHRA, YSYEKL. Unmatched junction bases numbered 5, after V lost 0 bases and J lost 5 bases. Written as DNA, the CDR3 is TGCGCCAGCAGCCAAGATTTTCGGACTAGCGGGGACAATGAGCAGTTCTTC. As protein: CASSQDFRTSGDNEQFF.

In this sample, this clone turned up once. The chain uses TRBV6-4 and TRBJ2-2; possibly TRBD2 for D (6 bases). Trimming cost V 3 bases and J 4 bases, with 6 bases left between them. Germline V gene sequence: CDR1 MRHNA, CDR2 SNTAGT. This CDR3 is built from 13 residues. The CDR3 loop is CASSELATGELFF. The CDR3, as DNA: TGTGCCAGCAGTGAACTAGCCACCGGGGAGCTGTTTTTT.